This T cell receptor beta chain was sequenced in a study of glioma-infiltrating T cells. The sample holds a few counts of this clonotype. Using RNA template, CDR3s of TCR alpha and beta were amplified with iRepertoire arm-PCR. For one-step reverse transcription and amplification, about 90-400 ng of tissue mRNA or PBMC total RNA was used. TCRdb called the multiplex PCR reads again in MiXCR, with one record for every CDR3 protein. The sample has 150,000 or so distinct CDR3 sequences; about two fifths are singletons. The V and J ends lost 7 bases and 2 bases respectively, with 13 bases between them. The CDR3 sequence is 14 residues long. Germline-derived CDR1 and CDR2 are LNHDA and SQIVND (reference sequence).

The source of this sequence is a human donor with low-grade glioma or glioblastoma, undergoing nonglioma brain surgery, or in good health (not recorded which). Sample: glioma tissue, nonneoplastic brain tissue, or PBMCs (not recorded which). The chain employs TRBV19 and TRBJ2-3; D not certain. CDR3 sequence: CASTPPGFTDTQYF. DNA for the CDR3: TGTGCCAGTACCCCACCTGGCTTCACAGATACGCAGTATTTT. Full variable domain (outside the CDR3, taken from reference TRBV19 and TRBJ2-3): DGGITQSPKYLFRKEGQNVTLSCEQNLNHDAMYWYRQDPGQGLRLIYYSQIVNDFQKGDIAEGYSVSREKKESFPLTVTSAQKNPTAFYLCASTPPGFTDTQYFGPGTRLTVL.